The 27 T cell receptor beta chains listed next were all sequenced from one sample in a study of blood T cell repertoires in COVID-19. This table comes from immunoSEQ multiplex PCR, and its TCRdb copy is limited to in-frame clones, with some not included. The table records some 170,000 clones, roughly nine tenths of them present only once. Material: PBMCs or T cells enriched from blood (not recorded which). These receptors came from a human donor with acute COVID-19. The donor label of this sample is uncertain.

CDR3 bases: TGTGCCTGGACCTATGGACAGGGGGGAGCTAGCTCCTACAATGAGCAGTTCTTC. It encodes CAWTYGQGGASSYNEQFF. The V call is TRBV30, the J call TRBJ2-1; 10 bases align to TRBD1. Germline V lookup: CDR1 GTSNPN, CDR2 SVGIG (reference sequence). The J segment lost 0 bases and the V segment lost 4 bases, leaving 12 bases of the junction unmatched. This CDR3 contains 18 residues.

This chain links TRBV30 with TRBJ1-3, with D possibly TRBD1 on 5 matching bases. CDR3 size: 15 residues. In germline, CDR1 is GTSNPN, CDR2 SVGIG (reference sequence). Trimming removed 4 bases from V and 3 bases from J, with 16 bases in between. The CDR3 DNA sequence: TGTGCCTGGACCCGCAATGAGGGACTTGGAAACACCATATATTTT. It translates to CAWTRNEGLGNTIYF.

The V call is TRBV10-3, the J call TRBJ1-1; TRBD1 is a possible D gene (6 bases). This CDR3 is built from 14 residues. V was pared by 5 bases and J by 1 base, with 11 bases between. Germline lookup yields CDR1 ENHRY and CDR2 SYGVKD. In nucleotides, the CDR3 is TGTGCCATCAGTTCTGGGGGGGCGAACACTGAAGCTTTCTTT. Amino acids: CAISSGGANTEAFF.

J is TRBJ2-5 and V is TRBV3-1 (or the pseudogene TRBV3-2); weak D call: TRBD1 (5 bases). Germline V CDR1 and CDR2: LGHDT, YNNKEL (reference sequence). V lost 0 bases to trimming and J lost 5 bases, with 13 bases between them. This CDR3 spans 15 amino acids. The CDR3 sequence: CASSQERRAGETQYF. In DNA, the CDR3 is TGTGCCAGCAGCCAAGAGCGTAGGGCAGGGGAGACCCAGTACTTC.

The DNA for the CDR3 is TGTGCCAGCAGCTTGGAAGGGGGCGACTCAGGAAACACCATATATTTT. Translated, it gives CASSLEGGDSGNTIYF. The chain uses TRBV7-9 and TRBJ1-3; TRBD1 agrees at 7 bases. The germline gives CDR1 SEHNR, CDR2 FQNEAQ (reference sequence). V was pared by 3 bases and J by 4 bases, with 9 bases of the junction left unmatched. The CDR3 runs to 16 residues.

The chain uses TRBV19 and TRBJ2-1; 7 nucleotides agree with TRBD2. The CDR3 is 15 amino acids. Losses at the gene ends were 3 bases for V and 6 bases for J; bases not matched to a gene: 8. Germline lookup yields CDR1 LNHDA and CDR2 SQIVND (reference sequence). CDR3 bases: TGTGCCAGTAGTATTATGGGACTAATGGGCAATGAGCAGTTCTTC. Its protein is CASSIMGLMGNEQFF.

The rearrangement uses TRBV7-2 and TRBJ1-4; the match to TRBD1 covers 7 bases. Germline V gives CDR1 SGHTA, CDR2 FQGNSA. The CDR3 spans 14 residues. Germline trimming cut 1 base from V and 10 bases from J; bases unmatched to any gene: 6. CDR3: CASSLGQGAGKLFF. CDR3 sequence (DNA): TGTGCCAGCAGCTTAGGACAGGGAGCAGGAAAACTGTTTTTT.

CDR3 protein: CASSSRVGIQETQYF. DNA for the CDR3: TGTGCCAGCAGCTCCCGGGTCGGCATCCAAGAGACCCAGTACTTC. The chain combines TRBV7-8 with TRBJ2-5; the D is unclear. The CDR3 loop spans 15 amino acids. The germline V gene encodes CDR1 SGHVS and CDR2 FQNEAQ. Trimming took off 4 bases at V and 1 base at J, with 13 bases between the two ends.

The gene calls are TRBV30 and TRBJ2-5; D call uncertain. The CDR3 covers 11 residues. The V and J ends lost 2 bases and 9 bases respectively, with 10 bases between them. The germline V gene encodes CDR1 GTSNPN and CDR2 SVGIG (reference sequence). The CDR3 bases are TGTGCCTGGAGTCAAAGAGCGTCCCAGTACTTC. Protein sequence: CAWSQRASQYF.

The rearrangement uses TRBV5-1 and TRBJ2-5, with D tentatively TRBD2 (6 bases). Germline CDR1 and CDR2: SGHRS and YFSETQ. This CDR3 spans 13 amino acids. V was clipped by 2 bases and J by 2 bases, with 7 bases between them. The CDR3 protein is CASSFRGQETQYF. In DNA, the CDR3 is TGCGCCAGCAGCTTCCGGGGGCAAGAGACCCAGTACTTC.

CDR3 coding DNA: TGTGCCAGCAGCCCGCAGGGGGGCTATGGCTACACCTTC. Its protein is CASSPQGGYGYTF. The chain employs TRBV7-8 and TRBJ1-2, with 7 bases aligning to TRBD1. CDR3 length equals 13 residues. Germline CDR1 reads SGHVS; CDR2 reads FQNEAQ. V lost 5 bases to trimming and J lost 4 bases; unmatched junction nucleotides: 4.

This chain connects TRBV6-5 to TRBJ2-2, with D tentatively TRBD1 (6 bases). V gave up 2 bases and J gave up 0 bases, with 7 bases separating them. The CDR3 consists of 15 residues. Germline V gene data show CDR1 as MNHEY and CDR2 as SVGAGI. CDR3 region: CASSYGQPNTGELFF. The CDR3 region has the DNA TGTGCCAGCAGTTACGGACAGCCGAACACCGGGGAGCTGTTTTTT.

This chain uses TRBV2 with TRBJ2-5, with 11 bases identical to TRBD1. The CDR3 contains 17 residues. Per the germline V gene, CDR1 is SNHLY and CDR2 is FYNNEI. With 6 bases clipped from V and 2 bases from J, the junction kept 11 bases outside the gene matches. The CDR3 region is CASRSGTGGPWQETQYF. The CDR3 bases are TGTGCCAGCAGGTCCGGGACAGGGGGTCCGTGGCAAGAGACCCAGTACTTC.

The V and J genes are TRBV27 and TRBJ2-7; D is unresolved. This CDR3 spans 13 amino acids. Germline assignment: CDR1 MNHEY and CDR2 SMNVEV (reference sequence). V dropped 3 bases and J dropped 3 bases, with 9 bases sitting between them. CDR3 DNA: TGTGCCAGCAGTTTTACATCTAGCTACGAGCAGTACTTC. Translated: CASSFTSSYEQYF.

V is TRBV6-5 and J is TRBJ1-2; 10 bases align to TRBD1. CDR1 is MNHEY and CDR2 is SVGAGI in the germline V gene. V was pared by 7 bases and J by 4 bases, with 6 bases of the junction left unmatched. The CDR3 loop spans 14 amino acids. Here the CDR3 DNA reads TGTGCCAGCATTTTGACAGGGGGCAGCTATGGCTACACCTTC. Encoded protein: CASILTGGSYGYTF.

J is TRBJ2-7 and V is TRBV28, with D perhaps TRBD2 (5 bases). CDR1 and CDR2 (germline): MDHEN, SYDVKM. The CDR3 has 15 residues. Trimming took off 3 bases at V and 0 bases at J, with 12 bases between the two ends. CDR3 sequence: CASSFKVGNSYEQYF. The CDR3 region has the DNA TGTGCCAGCAGTTTTAAAGTCGGGAACTCCTACGAGCAGTACTTC.

The chain links TRBV5-4 to TRBJ2-1; TRBD1 is a possible D gene (5 bases). Trimming pared 0 bases from V and 5 bases from J, leaving 12 bases between. The CDR3 runs to 15 residues. Germline V gives CDR1 SGHNT, CDR2 YYREEE (reference sequence). CDR3 protein: CASSLGPGWNNEQFF. CDR3 bases: TGTGCCAGCAGCTTGGGGCCAGGGTGGAACAATGAGCAGTTCTTC. The full variable domain, rest sourced from reference TRBV5-4 and TRBJ2-1, is ETGVTQSPTHLIKTRGQQVTLRCSSQSGHNTVSWYQQALGQGPQFIFQYYREEENGRGNFPPRFSGLQFPNYSSELNVNALELDDSALYLCASSLGPGWNNEQFFGPGTRLTVL.

The chain joins TRBV29-1 to TRBJ2-1; D is possibly TRBD1 (6 bases). The CDR3 has 13 residues. The germline V gene encodes CDR1 SQVTM and CDR2 ANQGSEA. The V gene lost 4 bases and the J gene lost 9 bases, with 16 bases spanning the gap. CDR3 in DNA: TGCAGCGTTGCATCTAGGGGGTTCGGTGAGCAGTTCTTC. The encoded protein is CSVASRGFGEQFF.

This chain links TRBV18 with TRBJ2-2; 7 bases are shared with TRBD1. With V trimmed by 3 bases and J by 7 bases, 8 bases remained unmatched. Germline loops: CDR1 KGHSH, CDR2 LQKENI. The length of the CDR3 is 15 residues. The CDR3 reads CASSPLGGRNGELFF. The CDR3 coding sequence is TGTGCCAGCTCACCGTTAGGGGGCCGGAACGGGGAGCTGTTTTTT.

As for this clone: Other DNA sequences in the sample encode the same CDR3. The rearrangement links TRBV19 to TRBJ1-1, with 8 nucleotides matching TRBD1. The CDR3 has 12 residues. Trimming took 7 bases from V and 4 from J; bases not matched to a gene: 2. The germline gives CDR1 LNHDA, CDR2 SQIVND (reference sequence). CDR3 nucleotide sequence: TGTGCCAGTAAAACAGGGGGCACTGAAGCTTTCTTT. This translates into CASKTGGTEAFF.

This sequence joins TRBV5-5 and TRBJ1-4, with D possibly TRBD1 on 6 matching bases. Germline V gene lookup returns CDR1 SGHKS and CDR2 YYEKEE (reference sequence). V was cut by 1 base and J by 7 bases, with 8 bases left in between. The CDR3 spans 13 residues. The CDR3 DNA follows: TGTGCCAGCAGCTTGATCAGGGGTGAAAAACTGTTTTTT. Its protein is CASSLIRGEKLFF. The full variable domain, in which reference TRBV5-5 and TRBJ1-4 provide the parts outside the CDR3, is DAGVTQSPTHLIKTRGQQVTLRCSPISGHKSVSWYQQVLGQGPQFIFQYYEKEERGRGNFPDRFSARQFPNYSSELNVNALLLGDSALYLCASSLIRGEKLFFGSGTQLSVL.

The gene calls are TRBV7-3 and TRBJ1-1, with D unclear. Germline V gene lookup returns CDR1 SGHTA and CDR2 FQGTGA. V was trimmed by 5 bases and J by 3 bases, leaving 10 bases between them. This CDR3 contains 13 residues. CDR3 loop: CASSQNQDTEAFF. In DNA, the CDR3 is TGTGCCAGCAGCCAAAACCAGGACACTGAAGCTTTCTTT.

V gene TRBV5-1 combines with J gene TRBJ2-3; D not resolved. This CDR3 has 12 residues. Trimming pared 4 bases from V and 0 bases from J, leaving 3 bases between. Germline V gene sequence: CDR1 SGHRS, CDR2 YFSETQ. Here the CDR3 reads CASSTSTDTQYF. In DNA, the CDR3 is TGCGCCAGCAGCACTAGCACAGATACGCAGTATTTT.

Notes on this clone: One junction end does not reproduce the germline sequence, and a read error may be involved. V gene TRBV10-3 combines with J gene TRBJ2-3; D possibly corresponds to TRBD1 (5 bases). Germline CDR1 is ENHRY and CDR2 is SYGVKD. The CDR3 length is 15 residues. As DNA, the CDR3 is TGTGCCATCAGTCGGTATTTAGGGGCCACAGACACGCAGTATTTT. Translation: CAISRYLGATDTQYF.

This rearrangement joins TRBV11-2 to TRBJ2-5; D gene uncertain. Germline assignment: CDR1 SGHAT and CDR2 FQNNGV. The V gene lost 1 base and the J gene lost 9 bases, with 9 bases spanning the gap. This CDR3 contains 12 residues. CDR3 sequence (DNA): TGTGCCAGCAGCTTAGGGGCTGCCGCCCAGTACTTC. Residues: CASSLGAAAQYF.

Details on this clone: The same CDR3 arises from other DNA sequences in this sample as well. As DNA, the CDR3 is TGTGCCAGCAGCCGACCCCGTGGGGAGGGAACTGAAGCTTTCTTT. This gives the protein CASSRPRGEGTEAFF. This chain uses TRBV11-2 with TRBJ1-1; D is ambiguous. This CDR3 region has 15 residues. V was cut by 5 bases and J by 5 bases, with 18 bases left in between. The germline V gene encodes CDR1 SGHAT and CDR2 FQNNGV.

The table lists this clone with a few counts. The V gene is TRBV19, the J gene TRBJ2-3; TRBD2 matches at 11 bases. J was trimmed by 2 bases and V by 3 bases; bases with no gene match: 4. Germline V gene sequence: CDR1 LNHDA, CDR2 SQIVND (reference sequence). The CDR3 covers 16 residues. The CDR3 region is CASSIPSGGNTDTQYF. In nucleotides, the CDR3 is TGTGCCAGTAGTATTCCTAGCGGGGGGAACACAGATACGCAGTATTTT.